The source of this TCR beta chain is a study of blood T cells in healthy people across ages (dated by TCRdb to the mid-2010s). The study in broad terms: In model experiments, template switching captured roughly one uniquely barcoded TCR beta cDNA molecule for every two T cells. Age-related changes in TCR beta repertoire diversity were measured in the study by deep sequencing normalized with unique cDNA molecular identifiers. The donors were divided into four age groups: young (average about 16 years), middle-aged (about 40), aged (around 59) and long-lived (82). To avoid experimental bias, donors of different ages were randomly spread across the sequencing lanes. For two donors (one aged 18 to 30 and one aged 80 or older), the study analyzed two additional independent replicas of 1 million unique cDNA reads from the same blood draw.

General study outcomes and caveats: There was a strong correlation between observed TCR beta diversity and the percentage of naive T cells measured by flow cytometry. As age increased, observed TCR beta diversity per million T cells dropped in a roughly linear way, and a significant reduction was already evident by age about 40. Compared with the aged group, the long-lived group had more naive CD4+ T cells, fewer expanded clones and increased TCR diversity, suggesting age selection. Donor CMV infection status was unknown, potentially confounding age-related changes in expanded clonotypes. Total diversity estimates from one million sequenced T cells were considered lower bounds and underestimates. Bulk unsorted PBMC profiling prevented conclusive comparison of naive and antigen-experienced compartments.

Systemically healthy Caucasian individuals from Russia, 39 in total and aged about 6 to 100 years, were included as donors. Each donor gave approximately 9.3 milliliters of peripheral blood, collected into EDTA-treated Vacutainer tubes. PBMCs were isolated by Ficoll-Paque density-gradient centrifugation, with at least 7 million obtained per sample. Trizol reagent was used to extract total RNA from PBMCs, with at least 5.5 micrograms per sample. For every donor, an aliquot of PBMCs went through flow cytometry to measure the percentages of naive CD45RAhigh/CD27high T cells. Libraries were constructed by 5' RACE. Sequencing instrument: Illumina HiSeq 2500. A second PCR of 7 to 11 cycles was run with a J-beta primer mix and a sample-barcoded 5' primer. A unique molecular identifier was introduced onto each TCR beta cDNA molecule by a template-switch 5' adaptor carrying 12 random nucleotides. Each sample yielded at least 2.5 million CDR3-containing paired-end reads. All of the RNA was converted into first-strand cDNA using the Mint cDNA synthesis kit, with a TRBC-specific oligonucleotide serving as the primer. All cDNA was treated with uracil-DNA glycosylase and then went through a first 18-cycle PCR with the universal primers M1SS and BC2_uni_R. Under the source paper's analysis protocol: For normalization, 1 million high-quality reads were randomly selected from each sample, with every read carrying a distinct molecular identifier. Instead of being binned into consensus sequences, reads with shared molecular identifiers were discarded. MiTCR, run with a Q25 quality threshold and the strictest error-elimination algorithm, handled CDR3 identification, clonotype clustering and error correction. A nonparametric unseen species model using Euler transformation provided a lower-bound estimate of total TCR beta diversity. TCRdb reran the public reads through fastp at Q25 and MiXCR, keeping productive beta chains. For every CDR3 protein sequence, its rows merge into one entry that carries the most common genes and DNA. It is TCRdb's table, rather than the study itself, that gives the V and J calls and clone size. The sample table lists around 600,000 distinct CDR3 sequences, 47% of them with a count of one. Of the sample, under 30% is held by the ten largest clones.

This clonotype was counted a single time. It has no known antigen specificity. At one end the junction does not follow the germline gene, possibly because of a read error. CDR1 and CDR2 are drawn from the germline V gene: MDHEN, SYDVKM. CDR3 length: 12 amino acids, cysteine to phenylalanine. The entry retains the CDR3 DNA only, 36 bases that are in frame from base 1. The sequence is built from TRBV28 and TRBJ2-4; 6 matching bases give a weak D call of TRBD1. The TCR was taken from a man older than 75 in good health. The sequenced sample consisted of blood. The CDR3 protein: CASRGAYYEQNF. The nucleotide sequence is TGTGCCAGCAGGGGGGCATACTACGAGCAGAACTTC. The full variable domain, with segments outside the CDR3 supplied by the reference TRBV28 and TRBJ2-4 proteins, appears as DVKVTQSSRYLVKRTGEKVFLECVQDMDHENMFWYRQDPGLGLRLIYFSYDVKMKEKGDIPEGYSVSREKKERFSLILESASTNQTSMYLCASRGAYYEQNFGAGTRLSVL.